This entry concerns a single T cell receptor beta chain. This receptor's antigen is unknown. No base qualities exist here, and no much larger clone lies one base off it. Trimming removed 10 bases from V and 4 bases from J; the gene matches leave 5 bases unexplained. The CDR3 goes from the cysteine to the phenylalanine over 12 residues. Just CDR3 DNA is preserved here, 36 bases in frame from base 1. The germline V gene encodes CDR1 SNHLY and CDR2 FYNNEI. The data derive from a study of early T cells in non-severe SARS-CoV-2 infection (dated by TCRdb to about 2021). For the study in its entirety: Bulk RNA from unsorted whole blood was used for TCR sequencing, so alpha and beta chains could not be paired. Overall study outcomes, separate from this receptor: VDJdb matching was skewed toward anti-spike CD8 responses and likely underestimated virus-specific expansions, missing private and CD4 specificities.

Set within a cohort of healthcare workers in London, UK, this nested case-control study involved weekly PCR testing of nasopharyngeal swabs along with blood sampling. Healthcare workers were recruited between 23 and 31 March 2020, during the week of the UK lockdown, and were followed weekly for up to roughly 15 weeks. The protocol used for the library was 5' RACE. This sample was sequenced with a NextSeq 500. The TCR library protocol attached unique molecular identifiers to individual cDNA molecules to correct for sequencing error and PCR bias. Both TCR alpha and beta chains were sequenced, and tight co-correlation was observed between alpha and beta sequence abundances in each sample. The study's own analysis went as follows. V gene, J gene and CDR3 annotation of TCR sequences was performed with Decombinator V4. TCRs were defined as expanded if a significant change between any two time points was detected under a Poisson model with p below 0.0001. TCR abundances were normalised to the total number of TCRs sequenced per sample and were expressed as counts per million. TRAV1-2 paired with TRAJ12, TRAJ20 or TRAJ33 defined MAIT TCRs, while TRAV10 paired with TRAJ18 defined iNKT TCRs. VDJdb, accessed 1 November 2021, was searched for CMV, EBV and SARS-CoV-2 annotated TCRs, excluding TCRs annotated for multiple antigens. The raw public reads went through TCRdb reprocessing: fastp at Q25, MiXCR clone calling, in-frame beta chains kept. Duplicate CDR3 protein sequences are folded into a single record with the most common DNA and genes. TCRdb's processing, not the authors' own work, is the source of the V and J calls. The table for this sample lists about 66,000 distinct CDR3 sequences; about 13% of them were counted only once. The ten largest clones represent about 7.7% of the sample.

Sample: whole blood. The rearrangement combines TRBV2 with TRBJ1-2; a stretch of 8 junction bases matches TRBD1. This TCR was sampled from an adult who was a healthcare worker with PCR-confirmed SARS-CoV-2 infection or an uninfected control (not recorded which). This receptor carries the CDR3 CATRDRIYGYTF. The DNA sequence is TGTGCCACCAGGGACAGGATCTATGGCTACACCTTC.